One T cell receptor beta chain is described in this entry. The target antigen is unknown. A much larger clone differs from this one at a single base, so this may be a read error. Each patient went into thyroid surgery without having received any treatment. The CDR3 loop spans 19 amino acids. The V and J ends lost 7 bases and 0 bases, in that order; junction bases with no gene match: 14. Germline V lookup: CDR1 LGHDT, CDR2 YNNKEL (reference sequence). These data belong to a study of metastatic and nonmetastatic thyroid tumors. Study overall: For malignant and benign thyroid patients, tumor or nodule tissue and blood were the sources whose repertoires were compared. Findings of the study overall: Reports indicated that malignant thyroid tumors showed significantly higher TCR beta diversity than benign nodules did, in blood and tumor.

Original handling: Researchers built a distant-metastasis classifier for papillary thyroid cancer that drew on CDR3 differences across clinicopathological groups. TCRdb re-called the PCR reads through MiXCR. The V and J calls come from TCRdb's annotation, not from the publication. This table has roughly 59,000 clones, 16% appearing once. This chain connects TRBV3-1 to TRBJ2-6, with 8 bases matching TRBD2. The clonotype was recovered from a male donor with papillary thyroid cancer or a benign thyroid nodule (not recorded which). Some clones in this sample may be carry-over from other donors' samples. Source material: blood. The DNA of the CDR3 is TGTGCCAGCATCCCTCGGGGAGCGGGGGCAACCTCTGGGGCCAACGTCCTGACTTTC. Translating it yields CASIPRGAGATSGANVLTF.